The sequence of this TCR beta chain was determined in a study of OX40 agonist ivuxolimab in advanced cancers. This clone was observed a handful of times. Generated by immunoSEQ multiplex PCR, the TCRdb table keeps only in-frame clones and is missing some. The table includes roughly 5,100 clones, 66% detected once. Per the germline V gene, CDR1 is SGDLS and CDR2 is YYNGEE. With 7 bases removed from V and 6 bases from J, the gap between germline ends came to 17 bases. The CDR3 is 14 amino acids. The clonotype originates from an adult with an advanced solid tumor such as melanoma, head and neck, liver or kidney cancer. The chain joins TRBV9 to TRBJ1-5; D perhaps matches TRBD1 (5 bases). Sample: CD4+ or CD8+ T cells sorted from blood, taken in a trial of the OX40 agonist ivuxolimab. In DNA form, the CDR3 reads TGTGCCAGCGCCACGGGGCAGGGAAGTCAGCCCCAGCATTTT. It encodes CASATGQGSQPQHF.